The 4 T cell receptor beta chains given below trace back to one sample, sequenced in a study of blood T cell repertoires in COVID-19. The repertoire was sequenced with immunoSEQ multiplex PCR; TCRdb's copy has only in-frame clones and lacks some. Here the sample spans over 200,000 clones, 86% being singletons. The sequencing input was peripheral blood. These TCRs come from a man aged 80 or over with acute or convalescent COVID-19.

This clone showed up just once. This chain connects TRBV18 to TRBJ2-2; possibly TRBD2 for D (5 bases). The length of the CDR3 is 16 residues. Germline V gene sequence: CDR1 KGHSH, CDR2 LQKENI. The ends were cut back, 4 bases at V and 2 bases at J, with 14 bases in the middle. The CDR3 protein is CASSLLGSGNTGELFF. The CDR3 nucleotides are TGTGCCAGCTCACTTCTCGGCTCGGGAAACACCGGGGAGCTGTTTTTT.

This clone was found once. The rearrangement uses TRBV7-2 and TRBJ2-1; 9 bases agree with TRBD2. V lost 5 bases and J lost 7; bases outside the gene matches: 9. Per the germline V gene, CDR1 is SGHTA and CDR2 is FQGNSA. The CDR3 extends over 15 amino acids. The CDR3, as DNA: TGTGCCAGCAGCCCCAGGACTAGCGCCCGGAATGAGCAGTTCTTC. This codes for CASSPRTSARNEQFF.

The chain employs TRBV6-2 or TRBV6-3 and TRBJ1-5; D is undetermined. The germline CDR1 and CDR2 sequences are MNHEY and SVGEGT. This CDR3 has 14 amino acids. The ends were cut back, 2 bases at V and 4 bases at J, with 9 bases in the middle. CDR3: CASSYTAGNQPQHF. DNA of the CDR3: TGTGCCAGCAGTTACACCGCGGGGAATCAGCCCCAGCATTTT.

This CDR3 reads CASSPLQGQGAYHEQYF. CDR3 nucleotide sequence: TGTGCCAGCAGCCCTCTTCAGGGGCAGGGGGCGTACCACGAGCAGTACTTC. The V and J genes are TRBV9 and TRBJ2-7; 8 nucleotides match TRBD1. The junction had 17 bases not matched to a gene; V was cut back by 4 bases and J by 5 bases. The CDR3 spans 17 residues. Germline assignment: CDR1 SGDLS and CDR2 YYNGEE.